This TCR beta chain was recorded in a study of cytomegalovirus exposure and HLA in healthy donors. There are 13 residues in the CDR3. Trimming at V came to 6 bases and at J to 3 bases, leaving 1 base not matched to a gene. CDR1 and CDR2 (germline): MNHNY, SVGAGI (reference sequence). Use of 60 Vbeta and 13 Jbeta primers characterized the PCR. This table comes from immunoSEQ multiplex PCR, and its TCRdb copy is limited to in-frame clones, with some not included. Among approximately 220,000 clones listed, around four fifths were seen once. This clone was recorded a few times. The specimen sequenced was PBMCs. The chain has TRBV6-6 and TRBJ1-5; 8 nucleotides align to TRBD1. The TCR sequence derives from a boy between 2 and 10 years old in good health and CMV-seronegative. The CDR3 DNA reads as TGTGCCAGCAGGGACAGGGTCAATCAGCCCCAGCATTTT. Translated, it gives CASRDRVNQPQHF.